These 30 T cell receptor beta chains came from one sample sequenced in a study of shared clonotypes between healthy human individuals. The repertoire was sequenced with immunoSEQ multiplex PCR; TCRdb's copy has only in-frame clones and lacks some. The sample yields approximately 1.5 million clones, 95% to 99% seen once. Input material: naive CD4+ T cells sorted from blood. Subset specified: CD45RA+ positively selected. These receptors were obtained from a man aged 30-40 years in good health.

This clone appeared a single time. J is TRBJ2-7 and V is TRBV6-5; D call uncertain. Germline V gene data show CDR1 as MNHEY and CDR2 as SVGAGI. Trimming removed 4 bases at V and 5 bases at J, with 12 bases between. The CDR3 totals 13 residues. The CDR3 loop is CASSSSVFHEQYF. CDR3 bases: TGTGCCAGCAGTTCCTCAGTTTTCCACGAGCAGTACTTC.

This rearrangement joins TRBV5-1 to TRBJ2-3, with 11 bases matching TRBD2. The V and J ends lost 4 bases and 4 bases, in that order; junction bases with no gene match: 14. Germline lookup yields CDR1 SGHRS and CDR2 YFSETQ. The CDR3 spans 18 residues. Written as DNA, the CDR3 is TGCGCCAGCAGCCCCGGGGGTACTAGCGGGAGTGGGGCAGATACGCAGTATTTT. Translating it yields CASSPGGTSGSGADTQYF.

The chain recombines TRBV6-4 with TRBJ1-1; D gene ambiguous. V was clipped by 6 bases and J by 1 base, with 12 bases between them. Germline-derived CDR1 and CDR2 are MRHNA and SNTAGT. The CDR3 spans 14 residues. CDR3 sequence: CASSPRWGNTEAFF. The CDR3 DNA follows: TGTGCCAGCAGCCCGAGGTGGGGGAACACTGAAGCTTTCTTT.

V gene TRBV15 combines with J gene TRBJ1-1; D remains unclear. V was clipped by 3 bases and J by 1 base, with 9 bases between them. The CDR3 runs 14 residues. CDR1 is LNHNV, CDR2 YYDKDF, per germline (reference sequence). The CDR3 is CATSRGTPNTEAFF. The DNA of the CDR3 is TGTGCCACCAGCAGGGGAACACCGAACACTGAAGCTTTCTTT.

Comments on this clone: A junction end diverges from the germline sequence, so it may reflect a read error. The V and J genes are TRBV7-2 and TRBJ2-7; 7 bases map to TRBD1. The CDR3 has 15 residues. The germline gives CDR1 SGHTA, CDR2 FQGNSA. The CDR3 DNA reads TGTGCCAGCACCTTAGGGACAGCGAATCTGTACGAGCAGTACTTC. Translating it yields CASTLGTANLYEQYF.

This clone was found once. The rearrangement joins TRBV28 to TRBJ1-1, with TRBD1 matching over 8 bases. Germline CDR1 and CDR2: MDHEN and SYDVKM. The V gene end was trimmed by 4 bases and the J gene end by 11 bases; junction bases not matched to a gene: 6. This CDR3 comprises 12 residues. CDR3 in amino acids: CASSSQGAGAFF. CDR3 sequence (DNA): TGTGCCAGCAGTTCTCAGGGGGCGGGCGCTTTCTTT.

The chain joins TRBV9 to TRBJ2-5, with 9 bases fitting TRBD1. This CDR3 is 15 amino acids long. Germline trimming cut 2 bases from V and 4 bases from J; bases unmatched to any gene: 6. CDR1 is SGDLS and CDR2 is YYNGEE in the germline V gene. The CDR3 protein is CASSVTGTGTETQYF. CDR3 nucleotides: TGTGCCAGCAGCGTGACCGGGACAGGGACAGAGACCCAGTACTTC. Full variable domain (outside the CDR3, taken from reference TRBV9 and TRBJ2-5): DSGVTQTPKHLITATGQRVTLRCSPRSGDLSVYWYQQSLDQGLQFLIQYYNGEERAKGNILERFSAQQFPDLHSELNLSSLELGDSALYFCASSVTGTGTETQYFGPGTRLLVL.

The chain uses TRBV25-1 and TRBJ2-1; the D is unclear. The CDR3 covers 11 residues. Germline-derived CDR1 and CDR2 are MGHDK and SYGVNS. Trimming stripped 1 base from V and 11 bases from J, with 6 bases between. CDR3: CASSEFLQQFF. CDR3 bases: TGTGCCAGCAGTGAATTTCTTCAGCAGTTCTTC.

The V gene is TRBV5-1, the J gene TRBJ1-1; possible D gene TRBD1, 5 bases. From germline, CDR1 is SGHRS and CDR2 YFSETQ. V lost 0 bases to trimming and J lost 5 bases, with 14 bases between them. The CDR3 is 15 amino acids. CDR3 sequence: CASSLGSGSFTEAFF. The CDR3 DNA reads TGCGCCAGCAGCTTGGGGTCAGGGAGTTTTACTGAAGCTTTCTTT.

The rearrangement links TRBV5-8 to TRBJ2-3; D perhaps matches TRBD1 (6 bases). Germline CDR1 and CDR2: SGHTS and YDEGEE. Trimming removed 10 bases from V and 3 bases from J, with 18 bases in between. The CDR3 spans 14 residues. CDR3 sequence reads: CALLWGPVTDTQYF. In nucleotides, the CDR3 is TGTGCCCTCCTTTGGGGGCCCGTTACAGATACGCAGTATTTT.

This clone has just one count. J is TRBJ2-1 and V is TRBV9, with 8 positions matching TRBD1. V trimming: 2 bases; J trimming: 12 bases; junction bases outside the gene matches: 10. CDR1 and CDR2 from the germline V gene are SGDLS and YYNGEE. There are 14 residues in the CDR3. CDR3 in amino acids: CASSVTTGGRGQFF. In DNA, the CDR3 is TGTGCCAGCAGCGTGACCACAGGGGGTAGGGGGCAGTTCTTC.

The chain couples TRBV4-1 to TRBJ2-6; TRBD1 or TRBD2 may be the D gene (5 bases each). The CDR3 runs 18 residues. The germline V gene encodes CDR1 MGHRA and CDR2 YSYEKL. Trimming cost V 5 bases and J 2 bases, with 19 bases left between them. CDR3 nucleotides: TGCGCCAGCAGCACTCCCCCGGGGCAGGGAACTGGGGCCAACGTCCTGACTTTC. This encodes CASSTPPGQGTGANVLTF.

The genes are TRBV5-4 and TRBJ2-3, with 8 positions matching TRBD2. From germline, CDR1 is SGHNT and CDR2 YYREEE (reference sequence). The CDR3 has 15 residues. J was trimmed by 4 bases and V by 3 bases; bases with no gene match: 7. CDR3 residues: CASSSGGAAADTQYF. The CDR3 nucleotides read TGTGCCAGCAGCTCGGGAGGGGCCGCGGCAGATACGCAGTATTTT.

This chain connects TRBV10-3 to TRBJ2-7; the match to TRBD1 covers 7 bases. Trimming took 4 bases from V and 1 from J; bases not matched to a gene: 7. CDR3 length equals 15 residues. Germline CDR1 and CDR2: ENHRY and SYGVKD. In nucleotides, the CDR3 is TGTGCCATCAGTGGGTCGACAGGGATATCCTACGAGCAGTACTTC. Its translation: CAISGSTGISYEQYF.

The V and J genes are TRBV6-6 and TRBJ2-7; no reliable D call. Germline V CDR1 and CDR2: MNHNY, SVGAGI (reference sequence). The CDR3 runs 15 residues. V shed 5 bases and J shed 3 bases, with 17 bases lying between them. The CDR3 nucleotides are TGTGCCAGCAGTCCCGACCATTTACCCCTCTACGAGCAGTACTTC. It yields the protein CASSPDHLPLYEQYF.

In DNA form, the CDR3 reads TGTGCCAGCCCTGGGCAGGCCCGGGGCGGTGAGCAGTTCTTC. It is translated as CASPGQARGGEQFF. This chain uses TRBV2 with TRBJ2-1; perhaps D is TRBD1 or TRBD2 (5 bases each). V was pared by 8 bases and J by 9 bases, with 20 bases between. The germline CDR1 and CDR2 sequences are SNHLY and FYNNEI. CDR3 length: 14 amino acids.

V gene TRBV7-3 combines with J gene TRBJ2-7; 7 bases map to TRBD1. Germline V gives CDR1 SGHTA, CDR2 FQGTGA. The CDR3 loop spans 14 amino acids. The V and J ends lost 3 bases and 3 bases, in that order; junction bases with no gene match: 5. CDR3 sequence (DNA): TGTGCCAGCAGCTTGACCGGGACAGACTACGAGCAGTACTTC. Translation: CASSLTGTDYEQYF.

The chain carries TRBV6-1 and TRBJ2-3; D uncertain. V gave up 3 bases and J gave up 11 bases, with 6 bases separating them. Germline CDR1 and CDR2: MNHNS and SASEGT. This CDR3 spans 10 amino acids. CDR3 residues: CASSDSGQYF. DNA for the CDR3: TGTGCCAGCAGTGATTCGGGGCAGTATTTT.

This clone showed up just once. The rearrangement uses TRBV19 and TRBJ2-7; D might be TRBD1 or TRBD2, each matching 5 bases. The CDR3 extends over 17 amino acids. The V gene's germline CDR1 is LNHDA and CDR2 SQIVND (reference sequence). V was cut by 3 bases and J by 2 bases, with 20 bases left in between. In DNA, the CDR3 is TGTGCCAGTAGTATTACGGGACGAGCTCCCACGCCCTACGAGCAGTACTTC. As protein: CASSITGRAPTPYEQYF.

V usage is TRBV18 and J usage is TRBJ1-1; no definite D call. Trimming shortened V by 3 bases and J by 3 bases, and 11 bases separated the two germline ends. The V gene's germline CDR1 is KGHSH and CDR2 LQKENI. CDR3 length: 14 residues. The DNA of the CDR3 is TGTGCCAGCTCACCGGCAGGTTTCGACACTGAAGCTTTCTTT. Translated: CASSPAGFDTEAFF.

The chain joins TRBV27 to TRBJ2-1; D is undetermined. This CDR3 is built from 15 residues. Per germline, CDR1 MNHEY and CDR2 SMNVEV (reference sequence). Trimming shortened V by 6 bases and J by 3 bases, and 15 bases separated the two germline ends. CDR3 loop: CASRLTPTYYNEQFF. Written as DNA, the CDR3 is TGTGCCAGCAGACTCACCCCGACGTACTACAATGAGCAGTTCTTC.

This clone occurred once. The chain is built from TRBV30 and TRBJ1-1; D gene uncertain. Trimming took off 3 bases at V and 0 bases at J, with 11 bases between the two ends. This CDR3 has 14 residues. Per germline, CDR1 GTSNPN and CDR2 SVGIG (reference sequence). The CDR3: CAWSPSRMNTEAFF. CDR3 sequence (DNA): TGTGCCTGGAGCCCATCTCGGATGAACACTGAAGCTTTCTTT.

Comments on this clone: Other nucleotide sequences from this sample produce the same CDR3. V usage is TRBV11-3 and J usage is TRBJ2-1, with unresolved D. The germline V and J ends were trimmed by 3 bases and 3 bases, with 6 bases remaining between them. Germline CDR1 is SGHNT and CDR2 is YENEEA. CDR3 length equals 13 residues. The CDR3 region has the DNA TGTGCCAGCAGCTTCAATAGCTACAATGAGCAGTTCTTC. It yields the protein CASSFNSYNEQFF. Full variable domain (rest looked up from reference TRBV11-3 and TRBJ2-1): EAGVVQSPRYKIIEKKQPVAFWCNPISGHNTLYWYLQNLGQGPELLIRYENEEAVDDSQLPKDRFSAERLKGVDSTLKIQPAELGDSAVYLCASSFNSYNEQFFGPGTRLTVL.

The table lists this clone with a count of one. The chain joins TRBV6-1 to TRBJ2-7, with 7 bases lining up with TRBD2. CDR3 length: 17 residues. V gave up 0 bases and J gave up 2 bases; unmatched junction bases: 10. Germline lookup yields CDR1 MNHNS and CDR2 SASEGT. DNA of the CDR3: TGTGCCAGCAGTGAAGCGTGGGGAGGGAACAATGCCTACGAGCAGTACTTC. As protein: CASSEAWGGNNAYEQYF.

The CDR3 bases are TGTGCCTGGAGTCCCGGGGGGCCGGGGGACACTGAAGCTTTCTTT. Residues: CAWSPGGPGDTEAFF. The chain joins TRBV30 to TRBJ1-1, with D tentatively TRBD1 (6 bases). Trimming pared 2 bases from V and 3 bases from J, leaving 16 bases between. Germline V gene data show CDR1 as GTSNPN and CDR2 as SVGIG (reference sequence). This CDR3 contains 15 residues.

The DNA of the CDR3 is TGCGCCAGCAGCCTAGGACAGCCTACTAGCACAGATACGCAGTATTTT. It specifies CASSLGQPTSTDTQYF. The chain links TRBV5-1 to TRBJ2-3, with a weak D call TRBD1 (6 bases). The CDR3 has 16 residues. The V end was cut by 4 bases, the J end by 0 bases, with 15 bases between. Germline V CDR1 and CDR2: SGHRS, YFSETQ.

This CDR3 is CASSPRGSEQYF. DNA for the CDR3: TGTGCCAGCTCACCAAGAGGTAGCGAGCAGTACTTC. The chain links TRBV18 to TRBJ2-7; D unclear. The germline CDR1 and CDR2 sequences are KGHSH and LQKENI. Deletions cut 2 bases from V and 6 bases from J, with 8 bases between. This CDR3 has 12 residues. The complete variable domain, with remaining parts taken from reference TRBV18 and TRBJ2-7, reads NAGVMQNPRHLVRRRGQEARLRCSPMKGHSHVYWYRQLPEEGLKFMVYLQKENIIDESGMPKERFSAEFPKEGPSILRIQQVVRGDSAAYFCASSPRGSEQYFGPGTRLTVT.

V is TRBV19 and J is TRBJ2-4; D might be TRBD1 (6 bases). V was cut by 2 bases and J by 0 bases, with 20 bases left in between. CDR1 is LNHDA, CDR2 SQIVND, per germline (reference sequence). The CDR3 length is 19 residues. The CDR3 loop is CASSILGATKLLAKNIQYF. The CDR3 DNA reads TGTGCCAGTAGTATACTGGGGGCAACAAAACTTCTAGCCAAAAACATTCAGTACTTC.

This sequence joins TRBV6-5 and TRBJ2-5, with 8 bases aligning to TRBD1. Germline V gene data show CDR1 as MNHEY and CDR2 as SVGAGI. This CDR3 comprises 15 residues. After removal of 5 bases from V and 2 bases from J, the junction contained 7 bases not matched to a gene. CDR3 region: CASSPNRGTQETQYF. As DNA, the CDR3 is TGTGCCAGCAGTCCCAACAGGGGGACTCAAGAGACCCAGTACTTC.

The chain carries TRBV9 and TRBJ2-1; 11 bases match TRBD2. This CDR3 region has 14 residues. The germline CDR1 and CDR2 sequences are SGDLS and YYNGEE. J lost 6 bases, V lost 6 bases, and 5 bases had no gene match. CDR3 loop: CASTIAGGVNEQFF. The CDR3 DNA follows: TGTGCCAGCACCATAGCGGGAGGGGTCAATGAGCAGTTCTTC.